This T cell receptor (beta chain) was captured by sequencing in a study of T-cell reconstitution after alpha-beta-depleted transplantation in children. Whole-study findings and limits: At day 60, the high TCRbeta diversity found in some patients originated from recipient T cells and thymic progenitors that had survived. Expanded graft clones numbering several hundred reportedly gave rise to alpha-beta T cells about two months after transplant. When one year had passed after transplant, most T-cell counts and diversity came from newly produced T cells.

Unique molecular identifiers were used to barcode this TCRbeta library. TCRdb independently ran MiXCR on the PCR reads; one entry per CDR3 protein. This table holds hundreds of thousands of distinct CDR3 sequences, under 15% found once. This clonotype showed up many times. Its specificity is not known. The CDR3 extends over 13 amino acids. V was pared by 6 bases and J by 1 base, with 10 bases between. Germline V CDR1 and CDR2: DFQATT, SNEGSKA (reference sequence). The chain has TRBV20-1 and TRBJ1-3; the D gene is possibly TRBD1 (6 bases). The TCR comes from a male patient younger than 18 who had a stem cell transplant for acute myeloid leukemia, so the T cells may come from the graft donor. The specimen was PBMCs, mostly from graft donor cells, collected 360 days after TCRalphabeta/CD19-depleted stem cell transplant. The CDR3 DNA reads as TGCAGTGCCCGTACAGGGTCTGGAAACACCATATATTTT. The encoded protein is CSARTGSGNTIYF.